Listed below are T cell receptor beta chains from one sample, sequenced in a study of radiation and T cells in renal cell carcinoma. The data were produced by immunoSEQ multiplex PCR, yet TCRdb's version contains in-frame clones alone and is incomplete. This sample has about 15,000 clones, with 45% to 70% found just once. Sequencing used tumor tissue, obtained from a patient whose treatment was nephrectomy without radiotherapy. These receptor sequences come from a middle-aged man with renal cell carcinoma. Each CDR3 is given with its conserved first and last residue. D genes are given only for firm matches. Clone size is shown for a subset of rows, as once, few, many or a class of expanded clone.

TRBV5-8 | NA | NA | CASSLEVGDNWFTDTQYF
TRBV27 | TRBD1 | once | CASSFRGGGNQPQHF
TRBV9 | NA | NA | CASSPWDLPYEQYF
TRBV6-4 | NA | NA | CASSREYTGELFF
TRBV30 | NA | few | CAWSASYEQYF
TRBV9 | NA | NA | CASSTRDNEQFF
TRBV10-3 | NA | NA | CAISDPGVPGQETQYF
TRBV27 | TRBD1 | few | CASSTRGLFGYTF
TRBV15 | TRBD1 | NA | CATSRGVRGRRNTEAFF
TRBV7-2 | TRBD1 | NA | CASLGQGVGTEAFF
TRBV4-1 | NA | NA | CASSQDRGGYGYTF
TRBV18 | NA | few | CASSPGEAPRTKLFF
TRBV2 | TRBD1 | NA | CASRTDRNNSPLHF
TRBV6-1 | NA | NA | CASSDRASGANVLTF
TRBV6-5 | NA | NA | CASRQGSEPQHF
TRBV18 | TRBD1 | NA | CASSPRGSRGLNEQYF
TRBV7-2 | NA | NA | CASSLNLGPTSTDTQYF
TRBV11-3 | NA | NA | CASSSAAGFPSEQYF
TRBV7-6 | NA | NA | CASSVAGNQPQHF
TRBV2 | TRBD1 | few | CASSQDRGTTEAFF
TRBV18 | TRBD1 | few | CASSPGTGLMNTEAFF
TRBV11-2 | NA | NA | CASSTGVSHETQYF
TRBV9 | TRBD2 | NA | CASSVSGGIAGELFF
TRBV5-8 | NA | NA | CASSPRGFNYAETQYF
TRBV7-9 | NA | NA | CASSMTPGPTGGYTF
TRBV4-3 | TRBD2 | NA | CASSQASGGHYNEQFF
TRBV9 | NA | NA | CASSVFDGSYNEQFF
TRBV27 | NA | few | CASSPQDIAKNYEQYF
TRBV10-1 | NA | medium-sized | CASSDGDYEQYF
TRBV6-5 | NA | NA | CASSSGGSGANVLTF
TRBV5-1 | NA | few | CASSLPVRETQYF